This is a list of T cell receptor beta chains from one sample in a study of identical twins. TCRdb itself ran the 5' RACE reads through MiXCR, one entry per CDR3 protein. The repertoire holds roughly 690,000 distinct CDR3 sequences, around 21% seen once, with 4% to 5.5% in the top ten. These records were also assigned to another study, of T cells expressing NK-cell markers.

Material: PBMCs. The receptors shown here come from a young woman in good health. CDR3s include the opening cysteine and the closing phenylalanine or tryptophan. The order of the fields is J gene, V gene, CDR3 protein.

J: TRBJ1-6
V: TRBV5-1
CDR3: CASSLARGDRSPLHF

J: TRBJ2-5
V: TRBV9
CDR3: CASSAYFSGSGGETQYF

J: TRBJ1-2
V: TRBV12-3/TRBV12-4
CDR3: CASSLGSEYGYTF

J: TRBJ1-1
V: TRBV20-1
CDR3: CSASATANTEAFF

J: TRBJ1-1
V: TRBV5-1
CDR3: CASSFGTVVTEAFF

J: TRBJ1-4
V: TRBV6-1
CDR3: CASTPREGEKLFF

J: TRBJ2-7
V: TRBV12-3/TRBV12-4
CDR3: CASSIGGGAYEQYF

J: TRBJ2-7
V: TRBV7-6
CDR3: CASSLVQGRGEQYF

J: TRBJ2-3
V: TRBV6-5
CDR3: CASSYSRDTGTQYF

J: TRBJ1-1
V: TRBV20-1
CDR3: CSARDRSRDRGMNTEAFF

J: TRBJ2-3
V: TRBV27
CDR3: CASRARRTDTQYF

J: TRBJ2-1
V: TRBV6-2/TRBV6-3
CDR3: CASSPLGAEYYNEQFF

J: TRBJ1-5
V: TRBV20-1
CDR3: CSAQDRGSNQPQHF

J: TRBJ2-5
V: TRBV6-1
CDR3: CASRQALFFQETQYF

J: TRBJ1-2
V: TRBV27
CDR3: CASSLLGVSYGYTF

J: TRBJ1-2
V: TRBV20-1
CDR3: CSASEGGTNYGYTF

J: TRBJ2-5
V: TRBV6-2/TRBV6-3
CDR3: CASSYTAGQGKTQYF

J: TRBJ2-3
V: TRBV20-1
CDR3: CSARDLGGTDTQYF

J: TRBJ2-1
V: TRBV11-3
CDR3: CASSRGGLGGHEQFF

J: TRBJ1-3
V: TRBV7-2
CDR3: CASSFGPSGNTIYF

J: TRBJ1-1
V: TRBV5-5
CDR3: CASSLGTATEAFF

J: TRBJ2-7
V: TRBV20-1
CDR3: CSASRRFDEQYF

J: TRBJ2-1
V: TRBV5-1
CDR3: CASSLGHGRMDNEQFF

J: TRBJ1-2
V: TRBV4-2
CDR3: CASSQDHGEAQYGYTF

J: TRBJ2-7
V: TRBV5-1
CDR3: CASSLVTGLDYEQYF

J: TRBJ1-5
V: TRBV12-3/TRBV12-4
CDR3: CASTPGAEPQHF

J: TRBJ2-3
V: TRBV7-9
CDR3: CASSSRGRYRADTQYF

J: TRBJ2-1
V: TRBV2
CDR3: CASSERAASGHNEQFF

J: TRBJ2-2
V: TRBV6-1
CDR3: CASSVTARTGELFF

J: TRBJ2-1
V: TRBV11-2
CDR3: CASSFLGLRQGYNEQFF

J: TRBJ1-2
V: TRBV24-1
CDR3: CATSDARRGGPDTYGYTF

J: TRBJ2-5
V: TRBV5-5
CDR3: CASRPQGRQTQYF

J: TRBJ2-1
V: TRBV20-1
CDR3: CSGGPSYNEQFF

J: TRBJ2-1
V: TRBV4-2
CDR3: CASSQEIRNHFRCQVQFF

J: TRBJ2-7
V: TRBV7-8
CDR3: CASSLDYGVSYEQYF

J: TRBJ2-7
V: TRBV11-2
CDR3: CASRSWGQDSYEQYF

J: TRBJ2-7
V: TRBV12-3/TRBV12-4
CDR3: CASSTSGTSAYEQYF

J: TRBJ2-7
V: TRBV6-5
CDR3: CASSYQTSGSYEQYF

J: TRBJ2-5
V: TRBV9
CDR3: CASSVGPGGETQYF

J: TRBJ1-2
V: TRBV7-2
CDR3: CASSLPQGNYGYTF

J: TRBJ2-1
V: TRBV6-2/TRBV6-3
CDR3: CATSNRRAYNEQFF